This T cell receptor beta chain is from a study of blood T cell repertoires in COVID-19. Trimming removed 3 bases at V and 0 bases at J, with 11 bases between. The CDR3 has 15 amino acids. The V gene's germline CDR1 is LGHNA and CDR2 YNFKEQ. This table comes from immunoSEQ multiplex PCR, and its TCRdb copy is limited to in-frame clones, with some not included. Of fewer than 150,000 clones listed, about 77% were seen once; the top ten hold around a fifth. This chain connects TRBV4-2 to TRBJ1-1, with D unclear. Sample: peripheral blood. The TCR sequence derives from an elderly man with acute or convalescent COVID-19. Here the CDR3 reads CASSHTAAVNTEAFF. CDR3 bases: TGTGCCAGCAGCCACACAGCGGCGGTGAACACTGAAGCTTTCTTT.